This T cell receptor (beta chain) was identified during a study of cytomegalovirus exposure and HLA in healthy donors. Concerning this clone itself: The antigen remains undetermined.

TCRdb's table, derived via immunoSEQ multiplex PCR, lists solely in-frame clones and lacks some. The sample lists 90,000 to 130,000 clones; about 94% were seen once. Study outcomes and limitations: High specificity and sensitivity for cytomegalovirus status were reported for the classifier. Subsequent analysis revealed that first-cohort TCR clusters tended to co-occur in the 95 to 150 validation repertoires. The study recorded fewer than 200 TCR beta chains that were cytomegalovirus-associated.

The receptor was isolated from a woman aged 18 to 35 in good health and CMV-seronegative. Sample: PBMCs.

CDR3 coding DNA: TGCGCCAGCAGCCAAGATTCGGGATTTGGAAACACCATATATTTT. This encodes CASSQDSGFGNTIYF. The chain links TRBV4-3 to TRBJ1-3; D is unclear. Germline V CDR1 and CDR2: LGHNA, YSLEER. The CDR3 has 15 residues. Between the trimmed V and J ends, which lost 0 bases and 3 bases, there was a span of 9 bases.